This T cell receptor beta chain was identified in a study of blood T cells in healthy people across ages. Study findings and constraints: The long-lived group displayed more naive CD4+ cells, plus higher diversity, than the aged donors did. Changes in expanded clonotypes were possibly confounded, as the CMV status of donors was unknown.

A note on this clonotype: The antigen remains undetermined.

With a J-beta primer mix and a sample-barcoded 5' primer, a second PCR ran about 7 to 12 cycles. Each sample provided no less than 2.5 million CDR3-containing paired-end reads. TCRdb reanalysed the 5' RACE reads using MiXCR and keeps one entry per CDR3 protein. The sample lists about 1.5 million distinct CDR3 sequences; about 42% were seen once. Germline values: CDR1 MNHEY, CDR2 SVGAGI. The V gene lost 2 bases and the J gene lost 10 bases, with 15 bases spanning the gap. There are 15 residues in the CDR3. This TCR was sampled from a woman in her late teens or twenties in good health. V and J are TRBV6-5 and TRBJ1-6; TRBD1 might be the D (6 bases). Source material: blood. The CDR3 loop is CASSYSSGETSPLHF. CDR3 DNA: TGTGCCAGCAGTTACAGCTCAGGGGAAACCTCACCCCTCCACTTT.